A single TCR beta chain is shown here with its context. One end of the junction is discordant with germline, which a read error may explain. These data come from a study of read filtering for tumor transcriptome and immune sequencing. As for the study in general: Patients were 17 male and around 15 female, mean age approximately 70 years, range roughly 47 to 80. R-ISS stage counts were roughly 8 for I, roughly 15 for II, roughly seven for III.

Molecular barcoded adaptors covering alpha/delta and beta/gamma chains were used on roughly 400 ng RNA. TCRdb re-called the reads with MiXCR, one entry per CDR3 protein. The table includes about 61,000 distinct CDR3 sequences, under 20% detected once. The CDR3 runs 16 residues. CDR1 is SGHRS, CDR2 YFSETQ, per germline. Sequenced sample: a population of CD138-negative cells sorted from bone marrow. This TCR was recovered from a donor older than 35 with multiple myeloma. This chain links TRBV5-1 with TRBJ2-2; D is unresolved. CDR3: CASGLGSVANTGELFF. DNA for the CDR3: TGCGCCAGCGGCTTGGGGTCAGTCGCGAACACCGGGGAGCTGTTTTTT.